Below, 27 T cell receptor beta chains from the same sample are listed, as sequenced in a study of blood T cell repertoires in COVID-19. Some clones are missing from TCRdb's copy, which holds only in-frame ones; the method was immunoSEQ multiplex PCR. This sample carries 190,000 or so clones, around 87% of them seen once, and the ten largest clones take less than 3.5%. The specimen was peripheral blood. The origin of the receptors is a woman aged 25 to 39 with active or convalescent COVID-19.

A single count supports this clone. This chain uses TRBV4-2 with TRBJ1-4; D might be TRBD1 (5 bases). This CDR3 is built from 16 residues. CDR1 is LGHNA, CDR2 YNFKEQ, per germline. The ends were cut back, 0 bases at V and 3 bases at J, with 11 bases in the middle. The CDR3 here is CASSQDGGTANEKLFF. The CDR3, as DNA: TGTGCCAGCAGCCAAGATGGGGGGACGGCTAATGAAAAACTGTTTTTT.

This chain links TRBV18 with TRBJ2-7; D unresolved. Germline V lookup: CDR1 KGHSH, CDR2 LQKENI. The V and J ends lost 0 bases and 2 bases respectively, with 14 bases between them. The CDR3 has 16 amino acids. As DNA, the CDR3 is TGTGCCAGCTCACCACCGTTTCAGGTACCACCCTACGAGCAGTACTTC. Its translation: CASSPPFQVPPYEQYF.

The rearrangement links TRBV5-1 to TRBJ2-5, with 11 positions matching TRBD2. The CDR3 spans 15 residues. Germline-derived CDR1 and CDR2 are SGHRS and YFSETQ. The V gene end was trimmed by 3 bases and the J gene end by 7 bases; junction bases not matched to a gene: 8. Here the CDR3 reads CASSSLAGGPPTQYF. Here the CDR3 DNA reads TGCGCCAGCAGCTCTTTAGCGGGGGGGCCCCCGACCCAGTACTTC.

The V and J genes are TRBV4-1 and TRBJ2-1, with 12 bases that match TRBD2. This CDR3 has 16 residues. The V gene's germline CDR1 is MGHRA and CDR2 YSYEKL. After removal of 2 bases from V and 5 bases from J, the junction contained 4 bases not matched to a gene. The CDR3 sequence: CASSQTLAGGDNEQFF. CDR3 DNA sequence: TGCGCCAGCAGCCAAACCCTAGCGGGGGGGGACAATGAGCAGTTCTTC.

This chain connects TRBV19 to TRBJ1-1; perhaps TRBD1 as D (5 bases). The CDR3 contains 14 residues. Germline V gene lookup returns CDR1 LNHDA and CDR2 SQIVND (reference sequence). V was cut by 3 bases and J by 2 bases, with 10 bases left in between. CDR3 in DNA: TGTGCCAGTAGTATGGAGGGGAGCAACACTGAAGCTTTCTTT. This sequence encodes CASSMEGSNTEAFF.

The chain employs TRBV4-1 and TRBJ1-2, with a tentative D call TRBD1 (6 bases). The ends were cut back, 1 base at V and 4 bases at J, with 10 bases in the middle. This CDR3 region has 14 residues. Germline V gene sequence: CDR1 MGHRA, CDR2 YSYEKL. The CDR3 region has the DNA TGCGCCAGCAGCCAAGTCGGACAGCTCTATGGCTACACCTTC. Protein sequence: CASSQVGQLYGYTF.

As DNA, the CDR3 is TGTGCCAGCAGTTTTTTTTCGTCAGGGGGCGGTAATGAAAAACTGTTTTTT. Its protein product is CASSFFSSGGGNEKLFF. The J gene is TRBJ1-4, the V gene TRBV28; 8 nucleotides align to TRBD1. Germline CDR1 and CDR2: MDHEN and SYDVKM. The CDR3 is made up of 17 amino acids. V shed 3 bases, J shed 4 bases, and the junction held 10 bases outside the gene matches.

This chain uses TRBV11-2 with TRBJ2-5; possibly TRBD2 for D (6 bases). The CDR3 is 16 amino acids. From germline, CDR1 is SGHAT and CDR2 FQNNGV. V was shortened by 0 bases and J by 0 bases, with 11 bases between the two germline ends. CDR3 DNA: TGTGCCAGCAGCTTAGAGTTCGGGGGTTACCAAGAGACCCAGTACTTC. Its translation is CASSLEFGGYQETQYF.

The chain links TRBV6-5 to TRBJ2-2; possible D gene TRBD1, 5 bases. V lost 7 bases and J 1 base, leaving 10 bases between the germline ends. In germline, CDR1 is MNHEY, CDR2 SVGAGI. The CDR3 is 14 amino acids. CDR3 loop: CASTQTGNTGELFF. The CDR3 DNA sequence: TGTGCCAGCACCCAAACAGGGAACACCGGGGAGCTGTTTTTT.

The chain links TRBV6-6 to TRBJ1-5, with 10 bases that match TRBD1. Losses at the gene ends were 5 bases for V and 7 bases for J; bases not matched to a gene: 8. Germline V CDR1 and CDR2: MNHNY, SVGAGI (reference sequence). This CDR3 is built from 15 residues. CDR3 in DNA: TGTGCCAGCAGTCCCCTCGCGACAGGGGGCCAGCCCCAGCATTTT. This gives the protein CASSPLATGGQPQHF.

This clone turned up a few times. The gene calls are TRBV11-2 and TRBJ1-4; D is perhaps TRBD1 (5 bases). V lost 4 bases and J lost 1, with 10 bases in between. CDR3 length: 15 residues. The germline V gene has CDR1 SGHAT and CDR2 FQNNGV. As DNA, the CDR3 is TGTGCCAGCAGCTCAAGGACACTAACTAATGAAAAACTGTTTTTT. Amino acid sequence: CASSSRTLTNEKLFF.

In DNA, the CDR3 is TGTGCCACCAGCAGGGCACAGGGAGGGACCGGGGAGCTGTTTTTT. This encodes CATSRAQGGTGELFF. The chain has TRBV15 and TRBJ2-2, with a tentative D call TRBD2 (7 bases). V was pared by 3 bases and J by 5 bases, with 13 bases between. CDR3 length: 15 amino acids. Germline CDR1 LNHNV, CDR2 YYDKDF (reference sequence).

The chain combines TRBV5-1 with TRBJ2-3; 12 bases fit TRBD2. The CDR3 runs to 16 residues. J lost 2 bases, V lost 4 bases, and 5 bases had no gene match. Germline loops: CDR1 SGHRS, CDR2 YFSETQ. The CDR3 spells CASSPRTSGVTDTQYF. As DNA, the CDR3 is TGCGCCAGCAGCCCTCGGACTAGCGGGGTCACAGATACGCAGTATTTT.

The CDR3 DNA reads as TGTGCCAGTAGTATGAGGACAGGGCCAAGCCGCTATGGCTACACCTTC. It codes for CASSMRTGPSRYGYTF. The J gene is TRBJ1-2, the V gene TRBV19, with TRBD1 matching 8 bases. Per germline, CDR1 LNHDA and CDR2 SQIVND (reference sequence). The V segment lost 3 bases and the J segment 4 bases; nucleotides outside the gene matches: 10. The CDR3 spans 16 residues.

Concerning this clone: The junction departs from the called germline gene at one end, perhaps through a read error. V gene TRBV6-5 combines with J gene TRBJ1-1; the match to TRBD1 covers 7 bases. Per the germline V gene, CDR1 is MNHEY and CDR2 is SVGAGI. The CDR3 sequence is 14 residues long. The CDR3 protein is CASSPGTDNTEAFF. The DNA of the CDR3 is TGTGCCAGCAGTCCCGGGACAGACAACACCGAAGCTTTCTTT.

This clone is a singleton in its sample. The chain combines TRBV7-9 with TRBJ1-1; 11 bases agree with TRBD1. Per the germline V gene, CDR1 is SEHNR and CDR2 is FQNEAQ (reference sequence). Losses at the gene ends were 6 bases for V and 4 bases for J; bases not matched to a gene: 10. This CDR3 is 16 amino acids long. The CDR3 sequence is CASSPGTGGKGTEAFF. Here the CDR3 DNA reads TGTGCCAGCAGTCCCGGGACAGGGGGAAAGGGCACTGAAGCTTTCTTT.

The genes are TRBV11-3 and TRBJ2-2, with 11 bases identical to TRBD1. V trimming: 6 bases; J trimming: 5 bases; junction bases outside the gene matches: 5. CDR3 size: 15 residues. Per the germline V gene, CDR1 is SGHNT and CDR2 is YENEEA. The CDR3 here is CASRPGTGGTGELFF. In DNA, the CDR3 is TGTGCCAGCAGACCCGGGACAGGGGGAACCGGGGAGCTGTTTTTT.

The rearrangement uses TRBV10-3 and TRBJ1-1, with 7 bases identical to TRBD1. The CDR3 sequence is 16 residues long. In germline, CDR1 is ENHRY, CDR2 SYGVKD. V lost 10 bases, J lost 6 bases, and 20 bases stayed unmatched. The CDR3 nucleotides read TGTGCCACAATCCCCGGACAGGCCGCCTTAGTGTCTGAAGCTTTCTTT. This codes for CATIPGQAALVSEAFF.

This sequence joins TRBV29-1 and TRBJ1-4, with TRBD1 as a possible D gene (5 bases). Per germline, CDR1 SQVTM and CDR2 ANQGSEA. The V and J ends lost 0 bases and 13 bases respectively, with 15 bases between them. This CDR3 has 13 amino acids. The CDR3 reads CSVEDPRVDGLFF. CDR3 coding DNA: TGCAGCGTTGAAGACCCCAGGGTCGATGGACTGTTTTTT.

The V gene is TRBV7-9, the J gene TRBJ1-1; tentative D call: TRBD1 (6 bases). Trimming left V 7 bases short and J 0 bases short, with 12 bases between. The germline gives CDR1 SEHNR, CDR2 FQNEAQ (reference sequence). The CDR3 totals 14 residues. DNA of the CDR3: TGTGCCAGCACCCAGACAGGTTTGAACACTGAAGCTTTCTTT. This translates into CASTQTGLNTEAFF.

The chain recombines TRBV6-6 with TRBJ2-3, with 9 bases aligning to TRBD2. Germline V CDR1 and CDR2: MNHNY, SVGAGI (reference sequence). The V and J ends lost 7 bases and 0 bases, in that order; junction bases with no gene match: 2. This CDR3 comprises 14 residues. This chain's CDR3 is CASTSGMSTDTQYF. The CDR3 coding sequence is TGTGCCAGCACTAGCGGGATGAGCACAGATACGCAGTATTTT.

The rearrangement uses TRBV10-3 and TRBJ2-3; TRBD2 agrees at 13 bases. From germline, CDR1 is ENHRY and CDR2 SYGVKD. J lost 3 bases, V lost 11 bases, and 2 bases had no gene match. The CDR3 length is 13 residues. The CDR3, as DNA: TGTGCCGCGACTAGCGGGGGGACAGATACGCAGTATTTT. Its translation: CAATSGGTDTQYF.

The chain uses TRBV10-2 and TRBJ2-2; D gene ambiguous. CDR1 is WSHSY and CDR2 is SAAADI in the germline V gene. This CDR3 spans 13 amino acids. V was shortened by 3 bases and J by 5 bases, with 7 bases between the two germline ends. The CDR3 is CASSEQSTGELFF. The CDR3 nucleotides read TGCGCCAGCAGTGAACAGAGTACCGGGGAGCTGTTTTTT.

This rearrangement joins TRBV15 to TRBJ1-2, with a tentative D call TRBD1 (6 bases). The CDR3 sequence is 15 residues long. Germline CDR1 reads LNHNV; CDR2 reads YYDKDF (reference sequence). Deletions cut 2 bases from V and 4 bases from J, with 14 bases between. In DNA, the CDR3 is TGTGCCACCAGCAGACGGGCAGGGGAGCGCTATGGCTACACCTTC. It codes for CATSRRAGERYGYTF.

The V and J genes are TRBV2 and TRBJ1-4; the D is unclear. V was clipped by 8 bases and J by 2 bases, with 6 bases between them. The CDR3 contains 12 residues. Germline V gene lookup returns CDR1 SNHLY and CDR2 FYNNEI. CDR3 sequence (DNA): TGTGCCAGCGGAGTCACTAATGAAAAACTGTTTTTT. Translation gives CASGVTNEKLFF.

This chain links TRBV19 with TRBJ1-2; 7 bases agree with TRBD1. The length of the CDR3 is 14 residues. V was clipped by 7 bases and J by 2 bases; unmatched bases: 7. From germline, CDR1 is LNHDA and CDR2 SQIVND (reference sequence). The CDR3 loop reads CASTRTGLNYGYTF. For the CDR3, the DNA is TGTGCCAGTACTCGGACAGGACTCAACTATGGCTACACCTTC. The full variable domain, with the rest looked up from reference TRBV19 and TRBJ1-2, is DGGITQSPKYLFRKEGQNVTLSCEQNLNHDAMYWYRQDPGQGLRLIYYSQIVNDFQKGDIAEGYSVSREKKESFPLTVTSAQKNPTAFYLCASTRTGLNYGYTFGSGTRLTVV.

The chain carries TRBV6-1 and TRBJ2-7; TRBD1 might be the D (5 bases). V gave up 3 bases and J gave up 1 base, with 10 bases separating them. Germline-derived CDR1 and CDR2 are MNHNS and SASEGT. There are 14 residues in the CDR3. The CDR3, as DNA: TGTGCCAGCAGTGAGGGGCCAGGGTCCTACGAGCAGTACTTC. Amino acids: CASSEGPGSYEQYF.